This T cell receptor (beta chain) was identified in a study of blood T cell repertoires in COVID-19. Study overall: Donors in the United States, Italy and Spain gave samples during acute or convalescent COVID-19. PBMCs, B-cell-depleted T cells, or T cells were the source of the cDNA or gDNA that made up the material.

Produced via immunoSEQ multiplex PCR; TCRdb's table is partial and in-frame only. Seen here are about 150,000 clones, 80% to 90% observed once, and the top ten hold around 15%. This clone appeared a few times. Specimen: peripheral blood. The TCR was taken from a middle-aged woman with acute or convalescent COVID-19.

The CDR3: CASSQGQSLQPQHF. The CDR3 region has the DNA TGTGCCAGCAGCCAGGGACAGTCGCTTCAGCCCCAGCATTTT. The gene calls are TRBV11-3 and TRBJ1-5; 7 nucleotides match TRBD1. Per germline, CDR1 SGHNT and CDR2 YENEEA. CDR3 length: 14 residues. V lost 5 bases, J lost 6 bases, and 7 bases stayed unmatched. The full variable domain, completed using reference TRBV11-3 and TRBJ1-5, is EAGVVQSPRYKIIEKKQPVAFWCNPISGHNTLYWYLQNLGQGPELLIRYENEEAVDDSQLPKDRFSAERLKGVDSTLKIQPAELGDSAVYLCASSQGQSLQPQHFGDGTRLSIL.